This TCR beta chain was sequenced for a study of cytomegalovirus exposure and HLA in healthy donors. The primer mix had 60 Vbeta and 13 Jbeta primers. Sequenced by immunoSEQ multiplex PCR; TCRdb stores in-frame clones only, minus some. The table lists 150,000 or so clones, roughly 79% of them singletons. The receptor comes from a woman aged 40-49 years in good health and CMV-seronegative. Sequencing was done on a sample of PBMCs.

CDR3 sequence: CASSEPGTGAYQPQHF. CDR3 sequence (DNA): TGTGCCAGCAGTGAGCCAGGGACAGGGGCGTACCAGCCCCAGCATTTT. The chain is built from TRBV6-1 and TRBJ1-5; 10 bases agree with TRBD1. After removal of 3 bases from V and 7 bases from J, the junction contained 9 bases not matched to a gene. CDR1 and CDR2 from the germline V gene are MNHNS and SASEGT. This CDR3 region has 16 residues.